Below are 12 T cell receptor beta chains sequenced from a single sample in a study of blood T cell repertoires in COVID-19. The repertoire was sequenced with immunoSEQ multiplex PCR; TCRdb's copy has only in-frame clones and lacks some. The table shows around 260,000 clones, with 70% to 90% occurring only once. Material: PBMCs or T cells enriched from blood (not recorded which). These receptor sequences come from a woman in her 30s who had recovered from COVID-19.

The chain joins TRBV29-1 to TRBJ2-2; TRBD1 aligns across 9 bases. Germline V gives CDR1 SQVTM, CDR2 ANQGSEA. The CDR3 sequence is 14 residues long. J was trimmed by 5 bases and V by 4 bases; bases with no gene match: 5. The chain's CDR3 is CSVGPGQGTGELFF. CDR3 in DNA: TGCAGCGTTGGGCCGGGACAGGGAACCGGGGAGCTGTTTTTT.

V and J are TRBV5-5 and TRBJ1-1; 9 bases map to TRBD1. This CDR3 is 15 amino acids long. V lost 3 bases and J lost 1; bases outside the gene matches: 4. Germline assignment: CDR1 SGHKS and CDR2 YYEKEE (reference sequence). Here the CDR3 DNA reads TGTGCCAGCAGCTCCCGGACAGGGGCGAACACTGAAGCTTTCTTT. Its translation: CASSSRTGANTEAFF.

The chain couples TRBV6-1 to TRBJ2-1; 9 bases fit TRBD2. This CDR3 spans 16 amino acids. Per germline, CDR1 MNHNS and CDR2 SASEGT. Trimming removed 1 base from V and 7 bases from J; junction bases left unmatched: 8. The CDR3 bases are TGTGCCAGCAGTGAAGACGTTAGCGGGAGTTGGAATGAGCAGTTCTTC. Amino acid sequence: CASSEDVSGSWNEQFF.

This clone has a count of ten or more. This chain links TRBV11-2 with TRBJ2-1, with 16 bases identical to TRBD2. The CDR3 contains 18 residues. Unmatched junction bases numbered 11, after V lost 0 bases and J lost 12 bases. In germline, CDR1 is SGHAT, CDR2 FQNNGV. CDR3 region: CASSLDDKGTSGRGRQFF. CDR3 bases: TGTGCCAGCAGCTTAGATGATAAGGGGACTAGCGGGAGGGGCCGGCAGTTCTTC.

The genes are TRBV11-2 and TRBJ1-1; 9 bases are shared with TRBD1. Per the germline V gene, CDR1 is SGHAT and CDR2 is FQNNGV. The CDR3 extends over 17 amino acids. Trimming took 5 bases from V and 0 from J; bases not matched to a gene: 10. CDR3 sequence: CASSLTPGTGMNTEAFF. Written as DNA, the CDR3 is TGTGCCAGCAGCCTTACCCCCGGGACAGGGATGAACACTGAAGCTTTCTTT.

V usage is TRBV7-6 and J usage is TRBJ2-3; 15 bases match TRBD2. The ends lost 4 bases at V and 2 bases at J; junction bases unmatched: 7. Germline V lookup: CDR1 SGHVS, CDR2 FNYEAQ. CDR3 length equals 18 residues. CDR3 in DNA: TGTGCCAGCAGCTCCTCCGGGACTAGCGGGGGGTTCACAGATACGCAGTATTTT. Residues: CASSSSGTSGGFTDTQYF.

V is TRBV27 and J is TRBJ2-1, with TRBD2 matching 9 bases. This CDR3 region has 17 residues. With V trimmed by 6 bases and J by 8 bases, 17 bases remained unmatched. Per the germline V gene, CDR1 is MNHEY and CDR2 is SMNVEV (reference sequence). In nucleotides, the CDR3 is TGTGCCAGCAGCTTCCCGCGGCGGGAGGGGAAGGGGGATGAGCAGTTCTTC. It yields the protein CASSFPRREGKGDEQFF.

The chain joins TRBV18 to TRBJ1-4; 10 bases map to TRBD1. Trimming at V came to 3 bases and at J to 7 bases, leaving 2 bases not matched to a gene. The length of the CDR3 is 14 residues. The germline gives CDR1 KGHSH, CDR2 LQKENI. The CDR3, as DNA: TGTGCCAGCTCACCCGGACAGGGGGTTGAAAAACTGTTTTTT. Translating it yields CASSPGQGVEKLFF.

This clone was seen a few times. The V call is TRBV4-1, the J call TRBJ2-7; D may be TRBD1 (6 bases). Trimming left V 1 base short and J 6 bases short, with 7 bases between. The CDR3 extends over 12 amino acids. Germline CDR1 reads MGHRA; CDR2 reads YSYEKL. The CDR3 protein is CASSQAGVEQYF. CDR3 bases: TGCGCCAGCAGCCAAGCAGGGGTCGAGCAGTACTTC.

This chain joins TRBV5-5 and TRBJ2-7, with TRBD2 identical over 10 bases. The CDR3 has 17 amino acids. The V and J ends lost 4 bases and 0 bases, in that order; junction bases with no gene match: 10. Germline CDR1 and CDR2: SGHKS and YYEKEE (reference sequence). The CDR3 region is CASSLRHIAGGSYEQYF. CDR3 in DNA: TGTGCCAGCAGCCTCAGACATATAGCGGGAGGCTCCTACGAGCAGTACTTC.

CDR3 sequence (DNA): TGTGCCAGCAGTGGCCTAGGACTCGAGACGCAGTATTTT. It specifies CASSGLGLETQYF. The chain recombines TRBV2 with TRBJ2-3; possible D gene TRBD2, 5 bases. There are 13 residues in the CDR3. Trimming cost V 4 bases and J 9 bases, with 14 bases left between them. Germline V CDR1 and CDR2: SNHLY, FYNNEI. The complete variable domain, with remaining parts taken from reference TRBV2 and TRBJ2-3, reads EPEVTQTPSHQVTQMGQEVILRCVPISNHLYFYWYRQILGQKVEFLVSFYNNEISEKSEIFDDQFSVERPDGSNFTLKIRSTKLEDSAMYFCASSGLGLETQYFGPGTRLTVL.

This chain links TRBV7-8 with TRBJ1-2; D is undetermined. Germline values: CDR1 SGHVS, CDR2 FQNEAQ. Trimming removed 3 bases from V and 8 bases from J, with 13 bases in between. This CDR3 spans 13 amino acids. As DNA, the CDR3 is TGTGCCAGCAGCTTCTCCAGGTCAAGAGGCTACACCTTC. As protein: CASSFSRSRGYTF.